The T cell receptor beta chain described here comes from a study of blood T cells in healthy people across ages. This clonotype was observed a handful of times. Then a second PCR, running roughly 7 to 11 cycles, was carried out with a sample-barcoded 5' primer and a J-beta primer mix. Via MiXCR, TCRdb re-called the 5' RACE reads, giving one row per CDR3 protein. This sample has roughly 1,700,000 distinct CDR3 sequences, with over 25% found just once. The CDR3 is made up of 13 amino acids. V lost 5 bases, J lost 7 bases, and 13 bases lay in between. The germline gives CDR1 KGHDR, CDR2 SFDVKD. This chain joins TRBV24-1 and TRBJ2-5; no firm D call. The TCR sequence derives from a woman aged 25 to 45 in good health. Sequenced material: blood. CDR3 sequence reads: CATSGHVNGTQYF. CDR3 DNA: TGTGCCACCAGTGGGCACGTCAATGGGACCCAGTACTTC.